This T cell receptor beta chain derives from a study of cytomegalovirus exposure and HLA in healthy donors. Whole-study results and caveats: Judged likely to be a sequencing artifact was a cluster of highly shared sequence variants. Specificity of a few CMV-associated chains for CMV antigens was verified in vitro. Fewer N-insertions than the roughly 670-donor mean were reportedly shown by an Asian-associated ancestry cluster in a later analysis. The authors enumerated roughly 180 TCR beta chains as linked to cytomegalovirus.

Concerning this clone itself: Its antigen is undetermined.

The PCR made use of 60 Vbeta and 13 Jbeta primers. TCRdb's copy holds only in-frame clones and misses some; the assay was immunoSEQ multiplex PCR. This table holds 130,000 to 150,000 clones, about four fifths found once. The CDR3 length is 14 residues. V dropped 5 bases and J dropped 4 bases, with 14 bases sitting between them. Per the germline V gene, CDR1 is MDHEN and CDR2 is SYDVKM. The TCR comes from a woman in her 40s in good health and CMV-seropositive. V usage is TRBV28 and J usage is TRBJ1-1; possibly TRBD1 for D (6 bases). The sample consisted of PBMCs. CDR3 protein: CASSTRQALTEAFF. The DNA of the CDR3 is TGTGCCAGCAGTACTCGACAGGCCCTCACTGAAGCTTTCTTT.